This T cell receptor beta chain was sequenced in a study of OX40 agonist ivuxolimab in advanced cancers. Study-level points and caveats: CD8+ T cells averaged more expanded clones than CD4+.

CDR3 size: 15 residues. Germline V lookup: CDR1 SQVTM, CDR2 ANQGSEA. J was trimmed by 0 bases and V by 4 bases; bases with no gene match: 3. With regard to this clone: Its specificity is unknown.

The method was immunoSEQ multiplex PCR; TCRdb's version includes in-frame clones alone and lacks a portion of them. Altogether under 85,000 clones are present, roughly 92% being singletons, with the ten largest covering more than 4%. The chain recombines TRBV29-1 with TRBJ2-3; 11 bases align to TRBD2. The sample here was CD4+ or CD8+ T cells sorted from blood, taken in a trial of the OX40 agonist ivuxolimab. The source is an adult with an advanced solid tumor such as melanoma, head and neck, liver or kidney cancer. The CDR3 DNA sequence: TGCAGCGTTGTTGTAGCGGGAGGGAGCACAGATACGCAGTATTTT. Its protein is CSVVVAGGSTDTQYF.